These 17 T cell receptor beta chains were all obtained from the same sample, sequenced in a study of blood T cell repertoires in COVID-19. Data came from immunoSEQ multiplex PCR; TCRdb stores just in-frame clones and leaves some out. In the table there are approximately 67,000 clones, 85% to 95% of which are singletons. Sequenced input: peripheral blood. These receptors all stem from a woman aged 55-75 years with active COVID-19.

The V gene is TRBV5-6, the J gene TRBJ1-2, with D possibly TRBD1 on 6 matching bases. V dropped 4 bases and J dropped 8 bases, with 12 bases sitting between them. The CDR3 contains 12 residues. CDR1 and CDR2 from the germline V gene are SGHDT and YYEEEE. The CDR3 spells CASSTTGIGYTF. In DNA, the CDR3 is TGTGCCAGCAGCACGACAGGTATAGGCTACACCTTC. The full variable domain, in which reference TRBV5-6 and TRBJ1-2 provide the parts outside the CDR3, is DAGVTQSPTHLIKTRGQQVTLRCSPKSGHDTVSWYQQALGQGPQFIFQYYEEEERQRGNFPDRFSGHQFPNYSSELNVNALLLGDSALYLCASSTTGIGYTFGSGTRLTVV.

This chain connects TRBV19 to TRBJ1-5, with D unclear. The CDR3 totals 13 residues. Germline V CDR1 and CDR2: LNHDA, SQIVND (reference sequence). V lost 7 bases and J lost 5, with 12 bases in between. The DNA of the CDR3 is TGTGCCAGTAATCCCGGAGGAGATCAGCCCCAGCATTTT. It codes for CASNPGGDQPQHF.

The chain couples TRBV20-1 to TRBJ2-3; no definite D call. The germline V gene has CDR1 DFQATT and CDR2 SNEGSKA (reference sequence). Trimming removed 7 bases at V and 3 bases at J, with 8 bases between. CDR3 length equals 11 residues. The CDR3 region has the DNA TGCAGTGGGCTGTGGACAGATACGCAGTATTTT. Its protein is CSGLWTDTQYF.

The chain is built from TRBV20-1 and TRBJ2-1, with TRBD2 identical over 13 bases. CDR1 DFQATT and CDR2 SNEGSKA come from the germline V gene (reference sequence). Losses at the gene ends were 3 bases for V and 10 bases for J; bases not matched to a gene: 15. CDR3 length equals 17 residues. The CDR3 is CSASGTFTSGRAGEQFF. The DNA for the CDR3 is TGCAGTGCTAGTGGGACATTTACTAGCGGGAGGGCCGGAGAGCAGTTCTTC.

The J gene is TRBJ1-2, the V gene TRBV7-2; 10 nucleotides align to TRBD1. The V gene end was trimmed by 0 bases and the J gene end by 6 bases; junction bases not matched to a gene: 1. This CDR3 is built from 14 residues. Germline V gives CDR1 SGHTA, CDR2 FQGNSA. CDR3 region: CASSLAGTGDGYTF. The CDR3 DNA follows: TGTGCCAGCAGCTTAGCAGGGACAGGGGATGGCTACACCTTC. Full variable domain (missing parts from reference TRBV7-2 and TRBJ1-2): GAGVSQSPSNKVTEKGKDVELRCDPISGHTALYWYRQSLGQGLEFLIYFQGNSAPDKSGLPSDRFSAERTGGSVSTLTIQRTQQEDSAVYLCASSLAGTGDGYTFGSGTRLTVV.

This sequence joins TRBV28 and TRBJ2-2, with 8 bases identical to TRBD1. Per the germline V gene, CDR1 is MDHEN and CDR2 is SYDVKM. CDR3 length: 16 amino acids. The trim removed 6 bases at V and 3 bases at J, leaving 9 bases unmatched. The CDR3 is CASSAGTGRHTGELFF. The CDR3 coding sequence is TGTGCCAGCAGCGCCGGGACAGGCCGTCACACCGGGGAGCTGTTTTTT.

This sequence joins TRBV5-5 and TRBJ2-7; D perhaps matches TRBD2 (5 bases). Trimming took off 4 bases at V and 0 bases at J, with 17 bases between the two ends. The CDR3 length is 16 residues. Germline V lookup: CDR1 SGHKS, CDR2 YYEKEE (reference sequence). CDR3 nucleotides: TGTGCCAGCAGCGCTCTCTCACGGGGATACTCCTACGAGCAGTACTTC. The encoded protein is CASSALSRGYSYEQYF.

The V and J genes are TRBV27 and TRBJ1-5; 7 bases align to TRBD1. The CDR3 has 15 amino acids. The junction had 8 bases not matched to a gene; V was cut back by 5 bases and J by 4 bases. Looked up from germline, CDR1 is MNHEY and CDR2 is SMNVEV (reference sequence). The CDR3 is CASSLLGTENQPQHF. Written as DNA, the CDR3 is TGTGCCAGCAGTCTCTTAGGGACAGAGAATCAGCCCCAGCATTTT.

This chain uses TRBV7-2 with TRBJ2-1; 9 nucleotides agree with TRBD1. Germline lookup yields CDR1 SGHTA and CDR2 FQGNSA. The length of the CDR3 is 13 residues. V shed 1 base and J 15 bases; nucleotides not matched to a gene: 7. The CDR3 bases are TGTGCCAGCAGCTTAGATAGGACAGGGGTTATGTTCTTC. Protein: CASSLDRTGVMFF. The full variable domain, with the rest looked up from reference TRBV7-2 and TRBJ2-1, is GAGVSQSPSNKVTEKGKDVELRCDPISGHTALYWYRQSLGQGLEFLIYFQGNSAPDKSGLPSDRFSAERTGGSVSTLTIQRTQQEDSAVYLCASSLDRTGVMFFGPGTRLTVL.

The V and J genes are TRBV28 and TRBJ2-5; tentative D call: TRBD2 (5 bases). The V gene lost 4 bases and the J gene lost 5 bases, with 8 bases spanning the gap. There are 12 residues in the CDR3. Germline V gene lookup returns CDR1 MDHEN and CDR2 SYDVKM. The CDR3 DNA sequence: TGTGCCAGCAGTTCTAGCTGGGAGACCCAGTACTTC. Residues: CASSSSWETQYF.

The CDR3 DNA sequence: TGTGCCAGCAGTGGGGGAATAGCGGCCTGGCTGGGCAATGAGCAGTTCTTC. Amino acids: CASSGGIAAWLGNEQFF. The genes are TRBV6-1 and TRBJ2-1; possible D gene TRBD2, 6 bases. Germline lookup yields CDR1 MNHNS and CDR2 SASEGT. The CDR3 length is 17 residues. With 4 bases removed from V and 6 bases from J, the gap between germline ends came to 22 bases.

The table lists this clone with a few counts. This rearrangement joins TRBV5-4 to TRBJ2-1, with D possibly matching TRBD2 (5 bases). CDR1 SGHNT and CDR2 YYREEE come from the germline V gene (reference sequence). There are 15 residues in the CDR3. V gave up 5 bases and J gave up 5 bases, with 17 bases separating them. CDR3 sequence (DNA): TGTGCCAGCAGTCATCGACGAGGGCCGGACAATGAGCAGTTCTTC. It translates to CASSHRRGPDNEQFF. The complete variable domain, with remaining parts taken from reference TRBV5-4 and TRBJ2-1, reads ETGVTQSPTHLIKTRGQQVTLRCSSQSGHNTVSWYQQALGQGPQFIFQYYREEENGRGNFPPRFSGLQFPNYSSELNVNALELDDSALYLCASSHRRGPDNEQFFGPGTRLTVL.

The chain carries TRBV5-1 and TRBJ2-2; 7 bases fit TRBD2. Germline CDR1 and CDR2: SGHRS and YFSETQ. Trimming at V came to 4 bases and at J to 2 bases, leaving 8 bases not matched to a gene. CDR3 length equals 16 residues. This CDR3 reads CASSGTSARNTGELFF. Written as DNA, the CDR3 is TGCGCCAGCAGCGGAACTAGCGCAAGAAACACCGGGGAGCTGTTTTTT.

This chain connects TRBV5-4 to TRBJ2-7; D possibly corresponds to TRBD2 (6 bases). Trimming stripped 0 bases from V and 7 bases from J, with 20 bases between. The V gene's germline CDR1 is SGHNT and CDR2 YYREEE (reference sequence). This CDR3 is 16 amino acids long. CDR3 in amino acids: CASSLAGGITIGEQYF. The CDR3, as DNA: TGTGCCAGCAGCTTGGCTGGCGGGATAACGATCGGGGAGCAGTACTTC.

The chain joins TRBV20-1 to TRBJ2-5, with 8 nucleotides matching TRBD2. The junction had 13 bases not matched to a gene; V was cut back by 3 bases and J by 7 bases. CDR1 is DFQATT and CDR2 is SNEGSKA in the germline V gene (reference sequence). This CDR3 contains 15 residues. CDR3: CSASSPAGRGGTQYF. CDR3 coding DNA: TGCAGTGCTAGTTCACCGGCGGGACGGGGGGGGACCCAGTACTTC.

The gene calls are TRBV7-9 and TRBJ2-7, with D perhaps TRBD2 (6 bases). The CDR3 runs to 15 residues. Germline-derived CDR1 and CDR2 are SEHNR and FQNEAQ (reference sequence). V lost 8 bases and J lost 3, with 20 bases in between. CDR3 residues: CASAWAGPQGYEQYF. The CDR3 nucleotides are TGTGCCAGCGCTTGGGCGGGGCCCCAAGGCTACGAGCAGTACTTC.

This chain uses TRBV19 with TRBJ2-3, with D possibly matching TRBD2 (6 bases). Germline CDR1 is LNHDA and CDR2 is SQIVND (reference sequence). This CDR3 is 15 amino acids long. V was cut by 8 bases and J by 2 bases, with 17 bases left in between. Here the CDR3 reads CASSLGRDDTDTQYF. Written as DNA, the CDR3 is TGTGCCAGTTCCTTAGGGCGGGATGACACAGATACGCAGTATTTT. Supplemented by reference TRBV19 and TRBJ2-3, the full variable domain reads DGGITQSPKYLFRKEGQNVTLSCEQNLNHDAMYWYRQDPGQGLRLIYYSQIVNDFQKGDIAEGYSVSREKKESFPLTVTSAQKNPTAFYLCASSLGRDDTDTQYFGPGTRLTVL.